This section outlines one T cell receptor (beta chain) sequence together with its context. Its antigen is not known. Donors uniformly comprised healthy Caucasians. The source of the sample is a study of identical twins. Study-wide findings and caveats: Possibly, invariant MAIT and iNKT cells partly confounded zero-insertion analyses. The models gave estimates that fell short of the out-of-frame TCR alpha sharing seen in monozygotic twins. Conclusions were based on cross-sectional statistical analysis, without following the same donors.

The CDR3 is made up of 13 amino acids. Between the trimmed V and J ends, which lost 5 bases and 7 bases, there was a span of 12 bases. Germline values: CDR1 MNHEY, CDR2 SVGEGT. TCRdb passed the 5' RACE reads through MiXCR, listing each CDR3 protein once. Among some 710,000 distinct CDR3 sequences listed, 6% to 6.5% were seen once. The receptor's source is a man aged 18 to 35 in good health. Sequenced input: naive T cells sorted from blood. V usage is TRBV6-2 or TRBV6-3 and J usage is TRBJ1-5; a weak D match, TRBD1 (5 bases). In nucleotides, the CDR3 is TGTGCCAGCAGTCCTACTGGGGCCCAGCCCCAGCATTTT. Protein product: CASSPTGAQPQHF.